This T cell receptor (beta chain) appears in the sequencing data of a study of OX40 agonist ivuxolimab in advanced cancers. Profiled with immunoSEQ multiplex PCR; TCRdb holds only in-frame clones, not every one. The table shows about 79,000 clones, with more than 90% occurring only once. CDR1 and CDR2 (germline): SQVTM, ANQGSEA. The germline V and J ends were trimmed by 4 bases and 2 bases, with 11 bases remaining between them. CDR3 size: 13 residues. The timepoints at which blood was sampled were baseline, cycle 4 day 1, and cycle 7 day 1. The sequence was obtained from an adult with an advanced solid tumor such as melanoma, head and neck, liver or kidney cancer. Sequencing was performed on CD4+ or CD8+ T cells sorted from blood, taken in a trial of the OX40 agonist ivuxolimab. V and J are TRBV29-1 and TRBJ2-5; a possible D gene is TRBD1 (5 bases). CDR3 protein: CSVGGPAQETQYF. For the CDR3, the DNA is TGCAGCGTTGGGGGCCCAGCTCAAGAGACCCAGTACTTC. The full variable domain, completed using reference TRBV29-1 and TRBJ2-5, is SAVISQKPSRDICQRGTSLTIQCQVDSQVTMMFWYRQQPGQSLTLIATANQGSEATYESGFVIDKFPISRPNLTFSTLTVSNMSPEDSSIYLCSVGGPAQETQYFGPGTRLLVL.